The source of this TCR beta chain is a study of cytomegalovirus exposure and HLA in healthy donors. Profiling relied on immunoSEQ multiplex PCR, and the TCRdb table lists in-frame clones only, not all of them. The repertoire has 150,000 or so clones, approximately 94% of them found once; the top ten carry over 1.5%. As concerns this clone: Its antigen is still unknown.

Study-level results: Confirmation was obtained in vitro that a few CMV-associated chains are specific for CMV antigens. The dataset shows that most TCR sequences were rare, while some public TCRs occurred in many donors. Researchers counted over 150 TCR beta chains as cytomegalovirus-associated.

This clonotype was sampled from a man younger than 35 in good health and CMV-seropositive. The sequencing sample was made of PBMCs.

CDR3: CSAGPGRGLQYF. In nucleotides, the CDR3 is TGCAGCGCTGGACCGGGGCGGGGTTTGCAGTATTTT. The rearrangement uses TRBV29-1 and TRBJ2-3; D may be TRBD2 (6 bases). Trimming pared 7 bases from V and 11 bases from J, leaving 19 bases between. The germline gives CDR1 SQVTM, CDR2 ANQGSEA. The CDR3 totals 12 residues.